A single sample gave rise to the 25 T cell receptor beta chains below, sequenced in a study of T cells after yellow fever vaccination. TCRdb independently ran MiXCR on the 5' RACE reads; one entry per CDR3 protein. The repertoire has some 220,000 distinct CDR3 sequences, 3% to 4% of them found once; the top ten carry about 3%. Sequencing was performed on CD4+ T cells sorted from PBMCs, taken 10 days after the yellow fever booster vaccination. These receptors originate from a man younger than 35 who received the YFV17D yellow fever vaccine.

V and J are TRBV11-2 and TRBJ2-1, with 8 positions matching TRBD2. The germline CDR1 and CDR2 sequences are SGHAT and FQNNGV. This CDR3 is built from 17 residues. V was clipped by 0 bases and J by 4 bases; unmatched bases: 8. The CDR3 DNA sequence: TGTGCCAGCAGCTTAGATCTTGGCGGGGGGTTGTACAATGAGCAGTTCTTC. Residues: CASSLDLGGGLYNEQFF.

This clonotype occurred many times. The DNA for the CDR3 is TGCGCCAGCACCCCGGGCGGGACCGGGGCCAGCAATGAGCAGTTCTTC. Residues: CASTPGGTGASNEQFF. The rearrangement joins TRBV5-1 to TRBJ2-1, with D possibly TRBD2 on 6 matching bases. CDR1 is SGHRS and CDR2 is YFSETQ in the germline V gene. V lost 6 bases, J lost 6 bases, and 22 bases lay in between. The CDR3 consists of 16 residues.

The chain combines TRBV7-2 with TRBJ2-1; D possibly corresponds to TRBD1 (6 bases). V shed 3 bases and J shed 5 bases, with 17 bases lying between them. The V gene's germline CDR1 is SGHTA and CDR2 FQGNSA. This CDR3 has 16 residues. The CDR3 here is CASSFVLYRADNEQFF. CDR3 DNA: TGTGCCAGCAGCTTTGTATTGTACAGGGCTGACAATGAGCAGTTCTTC.

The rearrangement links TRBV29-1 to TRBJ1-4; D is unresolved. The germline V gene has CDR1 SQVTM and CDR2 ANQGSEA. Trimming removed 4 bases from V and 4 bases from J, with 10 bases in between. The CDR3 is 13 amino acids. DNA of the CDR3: TGCAGCGTTGTGGTAGCAATTAATGAAAAACTGTTTTTT. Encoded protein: CSVVVAINEKLFF.

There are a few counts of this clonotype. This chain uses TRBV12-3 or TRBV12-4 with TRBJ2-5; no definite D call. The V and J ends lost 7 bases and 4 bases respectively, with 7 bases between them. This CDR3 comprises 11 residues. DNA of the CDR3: TGTGCCAGCAAATCAGGAGAGACCCAGTACTTC. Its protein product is CASKSGETQYF.

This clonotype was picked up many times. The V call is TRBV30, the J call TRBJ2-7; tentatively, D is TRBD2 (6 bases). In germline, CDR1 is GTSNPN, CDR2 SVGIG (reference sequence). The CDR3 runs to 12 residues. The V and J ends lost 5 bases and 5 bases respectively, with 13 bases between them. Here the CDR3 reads CAWGRTSDEQYF. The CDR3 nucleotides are TGTGCCTGGGGGAGGACCTCTGACGAGCAGTACTTC.

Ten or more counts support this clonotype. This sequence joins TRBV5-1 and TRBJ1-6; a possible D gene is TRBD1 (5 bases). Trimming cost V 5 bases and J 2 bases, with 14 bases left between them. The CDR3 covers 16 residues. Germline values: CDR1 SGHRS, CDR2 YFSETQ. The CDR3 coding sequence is TGCGCCAGCAGGTCCAGGGCGGACACCTATAATTCACCCCTCCACTTT. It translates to CASRSRADTYNSPLHF.

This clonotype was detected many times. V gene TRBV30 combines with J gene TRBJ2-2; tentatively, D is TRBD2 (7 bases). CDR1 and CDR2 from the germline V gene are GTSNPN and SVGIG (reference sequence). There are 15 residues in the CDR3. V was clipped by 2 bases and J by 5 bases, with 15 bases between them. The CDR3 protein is CAWSRRGRRTGELFF. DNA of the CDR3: TGTGCCTGGAGTCGGCGGGGGCGAAGAACCGGGGAGCTGTTTTTT.

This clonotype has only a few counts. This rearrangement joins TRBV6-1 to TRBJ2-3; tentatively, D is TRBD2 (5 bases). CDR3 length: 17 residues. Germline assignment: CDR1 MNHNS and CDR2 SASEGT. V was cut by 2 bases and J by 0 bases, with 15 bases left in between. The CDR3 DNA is TGTGCCAGCAGTGAAATTCGGACTTGGACTAGCACAGATACGCAGTATTTT. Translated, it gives CASSEIRTWTSTDTQYF.

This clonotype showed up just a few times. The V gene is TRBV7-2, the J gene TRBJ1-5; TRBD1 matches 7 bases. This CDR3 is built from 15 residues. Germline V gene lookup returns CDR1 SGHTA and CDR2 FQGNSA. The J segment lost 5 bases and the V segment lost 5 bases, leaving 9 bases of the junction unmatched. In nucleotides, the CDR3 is TGTGCCAGCAGCACCTATAGGGACAGCGATCAGCCCCAGCATTTT. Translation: CASSTYRDSDQPQHF.

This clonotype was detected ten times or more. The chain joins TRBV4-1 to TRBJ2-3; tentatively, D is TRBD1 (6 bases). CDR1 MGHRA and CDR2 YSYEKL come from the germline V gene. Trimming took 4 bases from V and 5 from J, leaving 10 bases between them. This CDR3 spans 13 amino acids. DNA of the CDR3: TGCGCCAGCAGCCTCTTAGGGGGAGATACGCAGTATTTT. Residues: CASSLLGGDTQYF.

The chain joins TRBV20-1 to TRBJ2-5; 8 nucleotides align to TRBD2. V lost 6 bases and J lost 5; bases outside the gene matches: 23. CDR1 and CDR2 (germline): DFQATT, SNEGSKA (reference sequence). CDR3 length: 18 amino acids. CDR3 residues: CSAYDSTSGGSSRETQYF. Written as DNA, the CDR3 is TGCAGTGCCTATGACTCTACCAGCGGGGGCTCATCACGGGAGACCCAGTACTTC.

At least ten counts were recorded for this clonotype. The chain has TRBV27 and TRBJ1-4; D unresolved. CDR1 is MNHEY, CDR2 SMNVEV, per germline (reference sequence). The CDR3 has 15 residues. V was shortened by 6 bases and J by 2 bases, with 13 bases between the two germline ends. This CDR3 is CASRTKAATNEKLFF. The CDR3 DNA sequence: TGTGCCAGCAGAACAAAGGCCGCCACTAATGAAAAACTGTTTTTT.

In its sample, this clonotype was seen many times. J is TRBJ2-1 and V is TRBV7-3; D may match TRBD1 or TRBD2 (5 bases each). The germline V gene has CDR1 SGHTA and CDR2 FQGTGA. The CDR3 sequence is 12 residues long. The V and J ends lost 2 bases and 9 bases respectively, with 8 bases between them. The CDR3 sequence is CASSLDGGEQFF. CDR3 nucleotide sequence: TGTGCCAGCAGCTTAGATGGGGGTGAGCAGTTCTTC.

In DNA, the CDR3 is TGTGCCAGCAAAAATGGGGGACACCCATTCGAGCAGTACTTC. Translating it yields CASKNGGHPFEQYF. The chain has TRBV27 and TRBJ2-7; tentative D call: TRBD1 (6 bases). Trimming stripped 7 bases from V and 6 bases from J, with 19 bases between. Germline V gene lookup returns CDR1 MNHEY and CDR2 SMNVEV (reference sequence). The CDR3 runs 14 residues.

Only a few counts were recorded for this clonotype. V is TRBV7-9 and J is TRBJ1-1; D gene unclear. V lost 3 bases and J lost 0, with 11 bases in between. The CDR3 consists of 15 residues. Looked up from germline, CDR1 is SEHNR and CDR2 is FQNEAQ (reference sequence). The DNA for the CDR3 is TGTGCCAGCAGCTTTTCGTCGATAATGAACACTGAAGCTTTCTTT. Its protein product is CASSFSSIMNTEAFF.

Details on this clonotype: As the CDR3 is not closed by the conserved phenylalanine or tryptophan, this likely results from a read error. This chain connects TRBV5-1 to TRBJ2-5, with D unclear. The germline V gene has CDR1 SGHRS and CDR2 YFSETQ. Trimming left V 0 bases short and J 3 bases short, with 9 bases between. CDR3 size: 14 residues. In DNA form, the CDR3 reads TGCGCCAGCAGCTTGGCGGAGAACAAAGAGACCCAGTACATC. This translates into CASSLAENKETQYI.

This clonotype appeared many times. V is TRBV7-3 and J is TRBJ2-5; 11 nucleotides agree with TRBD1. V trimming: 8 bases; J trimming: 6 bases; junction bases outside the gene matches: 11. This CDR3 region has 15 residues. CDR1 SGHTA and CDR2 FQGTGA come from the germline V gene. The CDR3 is CASAADRGLGKTQYF. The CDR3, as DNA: TGTGCCAGCGCAGCGGACAGGGGGCTTGGGAAGACCCAGTACTTC.

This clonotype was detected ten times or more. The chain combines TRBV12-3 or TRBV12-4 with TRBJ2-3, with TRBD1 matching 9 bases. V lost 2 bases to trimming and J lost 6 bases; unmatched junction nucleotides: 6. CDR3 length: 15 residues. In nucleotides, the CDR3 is TGTGCCAGCAGTTTAAGGACAGGGGTTGCGGATACGCAGTATTTT. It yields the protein CASSLRTGVADTQYF.

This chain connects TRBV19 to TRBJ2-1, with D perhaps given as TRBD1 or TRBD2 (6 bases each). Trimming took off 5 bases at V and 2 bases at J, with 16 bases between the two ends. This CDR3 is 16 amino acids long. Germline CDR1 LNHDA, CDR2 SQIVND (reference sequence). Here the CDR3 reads CASSPGRGRTYNEQFF. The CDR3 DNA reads TGTGCCAGTAGTCCCGGCCGGGGGCGGACCTACAATGAGCAGTTCTTC.

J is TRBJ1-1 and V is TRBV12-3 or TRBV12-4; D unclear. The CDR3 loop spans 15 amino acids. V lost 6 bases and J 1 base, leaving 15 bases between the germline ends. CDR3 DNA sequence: TGTGCCAGCAGCCCGACCCTCTGGGGGAACACTGAAGCTTTCTTT. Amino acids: CASSPTLWGNTEAFF.

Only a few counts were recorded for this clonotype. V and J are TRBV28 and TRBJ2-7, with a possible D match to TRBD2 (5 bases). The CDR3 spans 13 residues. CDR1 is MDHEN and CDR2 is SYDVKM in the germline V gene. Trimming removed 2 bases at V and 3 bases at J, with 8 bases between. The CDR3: CASSLPSGYEQYV. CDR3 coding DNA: TGTGCCAGCAGTTTACCCAGCGGCTACGAGCAGTACGTC.

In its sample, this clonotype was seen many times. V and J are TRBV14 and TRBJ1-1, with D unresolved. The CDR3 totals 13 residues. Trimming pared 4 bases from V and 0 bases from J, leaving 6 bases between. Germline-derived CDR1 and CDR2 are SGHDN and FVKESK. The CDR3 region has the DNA TGTGCCAGCAGCCCCTTCTTGAACACTGAAGCTTTCTTT. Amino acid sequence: CASSPFLNTEAFF.

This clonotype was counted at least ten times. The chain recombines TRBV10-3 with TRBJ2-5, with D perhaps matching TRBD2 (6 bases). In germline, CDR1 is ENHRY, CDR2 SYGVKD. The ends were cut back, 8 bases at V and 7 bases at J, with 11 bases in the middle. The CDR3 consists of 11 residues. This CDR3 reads CAIGGEGTQYF. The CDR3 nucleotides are TGTGCCATCGGCGGGGAAGGGACCCAGTACTTC.

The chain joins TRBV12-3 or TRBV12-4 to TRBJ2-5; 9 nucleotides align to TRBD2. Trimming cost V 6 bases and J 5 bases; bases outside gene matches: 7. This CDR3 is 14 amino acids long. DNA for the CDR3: TGTGCCAGCAGGGGTGGGACTAGCAGGGAGACCCAGTACTTC. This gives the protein CASRGGTSRETQYF.